The clone carrying this T cell receptor (beta chain) has more than one count but fewer than ten. Trimming left V 0 bases short and J 2 bases short, with 12 bases between. The CDR3 covers 16 residues. CDR1 is MGHRA and CDR2 is YSYEKL in the germline V gene. The data were taken from a study of human T cells and chemical hapten exposure. Study details: Patch testing was performed with 0.01% DPC on the upper back, with reading at 6 days.

Single cDNA molecules in the library carried unique molecular identifiers attached during preparation. MiXCR, applied by TCRdb to the RACE reads, yields one record per CDR3 protein. The sample yields 200,000 to 300,000 distinct CDR3 sequences, approximately 8.4% seen once. Time point: pre-sensitization, week 0. Indicated treatment: therapeutic diphenylcyclopropenone sensitization with weekly scalp DPC. Donors, patients with alopecia ranging from 18 to 70 years old and judged suitable for DPC, provided samples. The source was whole blood, collected in connection with sensitization to the hapten diphenylcyclopropenone (DPC). This chain uses TRBV4-1 with TRBJ2-3; perhaps TRBD2 as D (5 bases). The receptor was derived from a woman in her 40s with alopecia areata. Some clones in this sample may be carry-over from other donors' samples. The CDR3 DNA reads as TGCGCCAGCAGCCAAGAGGTGAGCGGACCCACAGATACGCAGTATTTT. Encoded protein: CASSQEVSGPTDTQYF.